This is a list of T cell receptor beta chains from one sample in a study of a mutant IDH1 vaccine in newly diagnosed glioma. The protocol was immunoSEQ multiplex PCR, while the TCRdb copy is restricted to in-frame clones and leaves out a portion. The sample has some 40,000 clones; 81% are singletons. What these receptors recognize is not known. Sequencing was performed on PBMCs, taken from a glioma patient whose treatment included an IDH1 peptide vaccine. These receptors came from a man aged 40-49 years with glioma. CDR3s include the opening cysteine and the closing phenylalanine or tryptophan. D genes are given only for firm matches. The size of a clone is reported for some rows only, either as once, few or many, or as a class for expanded clones.

few	.	TRBV30	TRBJ1-5	TGTGCCTGGAGTGTACGGGGAAATAGCAATCAGCCCCAGCATTTT	CAWSVRGNSNQPQHF
.	.	TRBV6-6	TRBJ2-5	TGTGCCAGCAGTTATAATATGGAGACCCAGTACTTC	CASSYNMETQYF
.	.	TRBV9	TRBJ2-3	TGTGCCAGCAGCCCCCGCGGGTCCGGCACAGATACGCAGTATTTT	CASSPRGSGTDTQYF
.	.	TRBV30	TRBJ2-7	TGTGCCAGAAGCCGGGACGGCCCCGGCGAGCAGTACTTC	CARSRDGPGEQYF
few	.	TRBV15	TRBJ1-1	TGTGCCACCAGCAGAGATCGTACAGTCCTGAACACTGAAGCTTTCTTT	CATSRDRTVLNTEAFF
.	.	TRBV10-3	TRBJ1-3	TGTGCCATCAGTGAGCTCCCGGGGGCGCCTGGAAACACCATATATTTT	CAISELPGAPGNTIYF
.	.	TRBV29-1	TRBJ1-2	TGCAGCGTTGTTGGCGGATCTACTCGAAACTATGGCTACACCTTC	CSVVGGSTRNYGYTF
.	TRBD1	TRBV6-6	TRBJ2-1	TGTGCCAGCAGTTACTTCGCGACAGGGGACGGGGAGCAGTTCTTC	CASSYFATGDGEQFF
.	.	TRBV6-1	TRBJ1-6	TGTGCCAGCAGGGACGGGCTTAATTCACCCCTCCACTTT	CASRDGLNSPLHF
.	TRBD1	TRBV28	TRBJ2-4	TGTGCCAGCAGTCCCGGGACAGAGGACATTCAGTACTTC	CASSPGTEDIQYF